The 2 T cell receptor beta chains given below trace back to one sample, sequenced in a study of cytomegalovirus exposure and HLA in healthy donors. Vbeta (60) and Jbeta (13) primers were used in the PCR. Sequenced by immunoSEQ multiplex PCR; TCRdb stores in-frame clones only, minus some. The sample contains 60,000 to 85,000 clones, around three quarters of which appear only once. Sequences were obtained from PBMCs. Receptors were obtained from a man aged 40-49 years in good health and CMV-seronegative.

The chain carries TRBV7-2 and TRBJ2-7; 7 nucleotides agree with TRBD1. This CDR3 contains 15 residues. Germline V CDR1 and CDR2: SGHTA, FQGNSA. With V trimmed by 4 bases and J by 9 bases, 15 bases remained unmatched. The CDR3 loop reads CASSSEGPTGLWQYF. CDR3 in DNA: TGTGCCAGCAGCTCCGAGGGTCCGACAGGGCTATGGCAGTACTTC.

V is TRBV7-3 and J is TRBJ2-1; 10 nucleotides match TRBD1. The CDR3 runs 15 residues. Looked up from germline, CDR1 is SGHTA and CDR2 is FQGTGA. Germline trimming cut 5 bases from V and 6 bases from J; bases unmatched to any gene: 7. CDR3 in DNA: TGTGCCAGCAGCCCCCGGGACAGGGGACGCAATGAGCAGTTCTTC. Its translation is CASSPRDRGRNEQFF.